The entry that follows covers one T cell receptor beta chain sequence. Its target antigen remains unknown. The input lacks base qualities; no much larger clone sits a single base away. This record belongs to a study of blood T cell repertoires in COVID-19 (dated by TCRdb to the early 2020s). Study-level background: Samples covering the acute and convalescent phases of COVID-19 were provided by collaborators in the United States, Italy and Spain. The repertoires were released in a freely available public database meant as a resource for research on the immune response to SARS-CoV-2. Sample metadata almost always included a de-identified subject ID, COVID-19 status, age in years and sex. The material from the prospective study consisted of cDNA or gDNA derived from T cells, B-cell-depleted T cells, or PBMCs. Where available, HLA class I and class II types were obtained from metadata supplied by the sample provider rather than from assay-based typing. The dataset comprised deeply sampled blood TCRbeta repertoires from subjects exposed to, actively infected with, or recovered from COVID-19. Samples were obtained from the ongoing ImmuneRACE study (first 160 participants) and from 1,200 or so subjects provided by 6 global collaborators. What the work shows at the level of the full study, not this receptor alone: The quantity of clinical and demographic metadata differed by source and by participant and was supplied without curation.

The immunoSEQ Assay, a bias-controlled multiplex PCR, was used to amplify TCRbeta CDR3 regions from genomic DNA. The source study handled its data this way. The number of nucleated cells in each sample was estimated by amplification of reference gene primers within the assay. To quantify the absolute abundance of each unique TCRbeta CDR3 rearrangement, sequence reads were collapsed and filtered. For each sample, productive Simpson clonality was calculated as the square root of Simpson's diversity index over productive rearrangements. The clones in this table, taken by TCRdb from immuneACCESS, are in-frame only. Not every clone is retained; where verified, under half of the shortfall comes from an unresolved V gene, and the cause of the rest is unknown. For V, J and clone size, that table is used; D and trimming come from the DNA. Present in this sample are 250,000 or so clones, about 85% of which were seen just once. The leading ten clones occupy 3% to 3.5% of the sample.

Collaborating institutions collected whole blood in K2EDTA tubes following their own protocols. Collaborator samples were shipped for TCRbeta analysis as frozen whole blood, isolated PBMCs, or DNA extracted from either sample type. The CDR3 goes from the cysteine to the phenylalanine over 17 residues. The DNA shown is the 51-base CDR3, in frame from base 1. The junction carries 19 bases between V and J, which are trimmed by 2 bases and 6 bases respectively. CDR1 and CDR2, looked up from the germline V gene, are KGHSH and LQKENI. This chain joins TRBV18 to TRBJ1-4; a confident D gene designation cannot be given. The receptor was derived from a man between 18 and 35 years old with active or convalescent COVID-19. Sequenced: peripheral blood. The CDR3 loop reads CASSPSLSEGWYEKLFF. The DNA sequence follows: TGTGCCAGCTCACCATCTCTTTCTGAGGGTTGGTATGAAAAACTGTTTTTT.